This T cell receptor beta chain was sequenced in a study of T-cell memory formation after mild COVID-19. The ends lost 3 bases at V and 10 bases at J; junction bases unmatched: 8. Germline lookup yields CDR1 LGHDT and CDR2 YNNKEL (reference sequence). CDR3 length: 16 amino acids. MiXCR was run by TCRdb on the 5' RACE reads, yielding one entry per CDR3 protein. The sample has roughly 600,000 distinct CDR3 sequences, roughly 17% seen once; the top ten hold more than 10%. This clonotype was detected a few times. No antigen is known for it. General observations from the study: From day 15 to 85, contracting clones were balanced between CD4 and CD8, whereas later expanders leaned toward CD4+.

This rearrangement joins TRBV3-1 to TRBJ2-1, with 14 bases fitting TRBD2. Sequencing was carried out using PBMCs or a T cell subset sorted from them (not recorded which). The source is an adult woman who had mild COVID-19 (a few samples of this study predate the infection). Cell type and time point are not known. The CDR3: CASSQGLAGDPKEQFF. Here the CDR3 DNA reads TGTGCCAGCAGCCAGGGACTAGCGGGAGATCCCAAGGAGCAGTTCTTC.